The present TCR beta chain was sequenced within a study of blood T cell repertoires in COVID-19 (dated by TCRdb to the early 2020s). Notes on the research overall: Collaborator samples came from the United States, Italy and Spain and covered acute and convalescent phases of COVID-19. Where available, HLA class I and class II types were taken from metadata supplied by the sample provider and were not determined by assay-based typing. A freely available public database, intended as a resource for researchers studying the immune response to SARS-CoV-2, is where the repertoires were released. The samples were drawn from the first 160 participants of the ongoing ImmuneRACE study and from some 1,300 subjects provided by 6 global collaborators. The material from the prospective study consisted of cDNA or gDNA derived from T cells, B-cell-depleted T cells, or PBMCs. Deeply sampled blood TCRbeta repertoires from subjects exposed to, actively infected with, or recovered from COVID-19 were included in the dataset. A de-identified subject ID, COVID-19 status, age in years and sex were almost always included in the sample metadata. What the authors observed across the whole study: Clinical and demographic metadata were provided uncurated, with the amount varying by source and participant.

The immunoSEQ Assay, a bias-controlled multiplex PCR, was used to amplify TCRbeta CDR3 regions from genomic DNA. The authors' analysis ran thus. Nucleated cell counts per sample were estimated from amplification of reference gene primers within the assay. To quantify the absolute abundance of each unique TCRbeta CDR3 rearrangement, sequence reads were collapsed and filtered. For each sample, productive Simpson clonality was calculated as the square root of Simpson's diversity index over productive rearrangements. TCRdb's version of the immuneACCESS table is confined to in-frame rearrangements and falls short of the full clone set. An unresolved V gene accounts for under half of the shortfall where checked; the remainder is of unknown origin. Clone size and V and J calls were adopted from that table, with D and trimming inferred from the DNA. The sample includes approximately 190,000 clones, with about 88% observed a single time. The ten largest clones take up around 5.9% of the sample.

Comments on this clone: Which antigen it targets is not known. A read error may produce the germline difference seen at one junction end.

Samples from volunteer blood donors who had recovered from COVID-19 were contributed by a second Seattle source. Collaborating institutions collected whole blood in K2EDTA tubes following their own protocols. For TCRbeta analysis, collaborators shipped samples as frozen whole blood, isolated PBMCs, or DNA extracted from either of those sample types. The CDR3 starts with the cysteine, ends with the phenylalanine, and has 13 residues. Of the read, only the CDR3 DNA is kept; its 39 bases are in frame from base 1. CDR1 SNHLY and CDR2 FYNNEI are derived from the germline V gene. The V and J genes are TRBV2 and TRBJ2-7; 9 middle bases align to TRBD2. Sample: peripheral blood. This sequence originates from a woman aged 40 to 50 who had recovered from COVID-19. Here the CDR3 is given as CASSIAGEGFNSF. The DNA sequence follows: TGTGCCAGCAGTATAGCGGGAGAAGGGTTTAATAGCTTC.